The clone carrying this TCR beta chain was counted between two and nine times. The CDR3 has 13 residues. Germline CDR1 KGHSH, CDR2 LQKENI. Trimming removed 6 bases from V and 3 bases from J, with 11 bases in between. According to the study, genomic DNA was the template for TCR beta VDJ and CDR3 profiling. TCRdb re-analysed the reads in MiXCR, keeping a single row per CDR3 protein. Of about 180,000 distinct CDR3 sequences listed, approximately 46% are singletons. This sample is part of a study of CD8+CD57+ T cells in acquired aplastic anemia. The wider study: Healthy donors averaged roughly 11 million reads for CD4+ cells.

The chain couples TRBV18 to TRBJ2-5; the D gene is possibly TRBD1 (5 bases). The origin of this receptor is a human donor in good health. The specimen sequenced was sorted CD4+, CD8+, or CD8+CD57+ T cells (not recorded which) from PBMCs. The CDR3 coding sequence is TGTGCCAGCTCTCAGCAGGGTGAAGAGACCCAGTACTTC. Encoded protein: CASSQQGEETQYF.